Below are 5 T cell receptor beta chains sequenced from a single sample in a study of PD-L1 blockade in urothelial cancer. Produced via immunoSEQ multiplex PCR; TCRdb's table is partial and in-frame only. The repertoire has 95,000 or so clones, 87% of them found once; the top ten carry about 2%. Time point defined: pretreatment peripheral blood. The sample consisted of PBMCs, taken around atezolizumab (anti-PD-L1) treatment. The source of these receptors is a man aged 60 to 75 with urothelial cancer.

This clone was seen only a few times. V and J are TRBV19 and TRBJ1-2; 8 positions agree with TRBD1. The CDR3 has 14 residues. The trim removed 5 bases at V and 7 bases at J, leaving 9 bases unmatched. Per germline, CDR1 LNHDA and CDR2 SQIVND (reference sequence). The chain's CDR3 is CASSLPTGARGYTF. Written as DNA, the CDR3 is TGTGCCAGTAGTCTTCCGACAGGGGCCCGTGGCTACACCTTC.

The chain links TRBV10-2 to TRBJ2-4, with D perhaps TRBD1 (5 bases). V was pared by 3 bases and J by 1 base, with 7 bases between. This CDR3 is built from 14 residues. Germline lookup yields CDR1 WSHSY and CDR2 SAAADI. CDR3: CASSDRAAKNIQYF. The CDR3 DNA reads as TGCGCCAGCAGTGACAGGGCTGCCAAAAACATTCAGTACTTC.

The chain recombines TRBV7-3 with TRBJ1-2; TRBD1 matches at 10 bases. The germline CDR1 and CDR2 sequences are SGHTA and FQGTGA. V was clipped by 2 bases and J by 8 bases; unmatched bases: 5. CDR3 length: 14 residues. CDR3 DNA: TGTGCCAGCAGCTTATGGGGGACAGGGGAAGGCTACACCTTC. It specifies CASSLWGTGEGYTF.

The chain links TRBV9 to TRBJ2-5; D is undetermined. Germline CDR1 reads SGDLS; CDR2 reads YYNGEE. Trimming stripped 1 base from V and 5 bases from J, with 9 bases between. The CDR3 has 13 residues. CDR3 loop: CASSVLGVETQYF. As DNA, the CDR3 is TGTGCCAGCAGCGTATTAGGAGTCGAGACCCAGTACTTC.

This sequence joins TRBV5-4 and TRBJ2-1; D is undetermined. Germline CDR1 SGHNT, CDR2 YYREEE (reference sequence). The ends were cut back, 4 bases at V and 2 bases at J, with 7 bases in the middle. There are 13 residues in the CDR3. The CDR3 coding sequence is TGTGCCAGCAGCGCCGACACCTACAATGAGCAGTTCTTC. This translates into CASSADTYNEQFF.